One and the same sample provided the 28 T cell receptor beta chains below, sequenced in a study of PD-1 blockade in classical Hodgkin lymphoma. The time point: cycle 4 day 1 (C4D1), after about 6 weeks of nivolumab. Every patient had relapsed following autologous stem cell transplantation, and cohorts differed in brentuximab vedotin exposure. The table came from immunoSEQ multiplex PCR; TCRdb's copy has only in-frame clones and leaves some out. The sample has 90,000 to 110,000 clones; roughly nine tenths are singletons. The sample was peripheral blood mononuclear cells (PBMCs), taken before the fourth cycle of nivolumab. Receptors originate from a human donor with classical Hodgkin lymphoma.

A single count supports this clone. The V call is TRBV9, the J call TRBJ2-5, with 14 positions matching TRBD2. This CDR3 comprises 20 residues. V lost 0 bases and J lost 1; bases outside the gene matches: 11. Per the germline V gene, CDR1 is SGDLS and CDR2 is YYNGEE. CDR3 DNA sequence: TGTGCCAGCAGCGTAGAGAGAGGGACTAGCGGGAGTCCAATCCAAGAGACCCAGTACTTC. Translated: CASSVERGTSGSPIQETQYF.

This clone was seen only once. V gene TRBV6-1 combines with J gene TRBJ2-7, with TRBD1 as a possible D gene (6 bases). CDR3 length: 16 amino acids. The V and J ends lost 0 bases and 2 bases respectively, with 14 bases between them. In germline, CDR1 is MNHNS, CDR2 SASEGT. The CDR3 here is CASSEAEDRLPYEQYF. CDR3 DNA: TGTGCCAGCAGTGAAGCCGAAGACAGGCTTCCCTACGAGCAGTACTTC.

The chain carries TRBV14 and TRBJ2-3; D remains ambiguous. The CDR3 spans 15 residues. V was pared by 1 base and J by 7 bases, with 15 bases between. CDR1 is SGHDN and CDR2 is FVKESK in the germline V gene. In DNA, the CDR3 is TGTGCCAGCAGCCAAGTGCTTACAGCCCCCCATACGCAGTATTTT. This encodes CASSQVLTAPHTQYF.

The J gene is TRBJ1-2, the V gene TRBV11-2; 9 bases are a match to TRBD1. CDR3 length: 14 residues. In germline, CDR1 is SGHAT, CDR2 FQNNGV. The ends lost 5 bases at V and 6 bases at J; junction bases unmatched: 7. CDR3 region: CASSPGTGFDGYTF. The DNA for the CDR3 is TGTGCCAGCAGCCCCGGGACAGGGTTCGATGGCTACACCTTC.

V and J are TRBV4-2 and TRBJ2-2, with 7 bases lining up with TRBD1. V dropped 7 bases and J dropped 8; count of bases not matched to a gene: 7. This CDR3 region has 13 residues. Germline V lookup: CDR1 LGHNA, CDR2 YNFKEQ. The CDR3 loop is CASTQGVSGELFF. Written as DNA, the CDR3 is TGTGCCAGCACCCAGGGGGTATCTGGGGAGCTGTTTTTT.

V gene TRBV19 combines with J gene TRBJ1-1; 9 nucleotides match TRBD1. The CDR3 length is 12 residues. CDR1 and CDR2 from the germline V gene are LNHDA and SQIVND (reference sequence). The junction had 10 bases not matched to a gene; V was cut back by 9 bases and J by 11 bases. The CDR3 coding sequence is TGTGCCAGCACCGGGACAGGGTTTTGGGCTTTCTTT. Translating gives CASTGTGFWAFF.

As concerns this clone: At the DNA level, this CDR3 is encoded by other sequences in the same sample as well. V gene TRBV19 combines with J gene TRBJ2-2; D is unclear. This CDR3 contains 15 residues. CDR1 and CDR2 from the germline V gene are LNHDA and SQIVND (reference sequence). With 1 base removed from V and 0 bases from J, the gap between germline ends came to 6 bases. CDR3 coding DNA: TGTGCCAGTAGTATAGTGAGGCCGAACACCGGGGAGCTGTTTTTT. Its translation: CASSIVRPNTGELFF.

The rearrangement joins TRBV5-4 to TRBJ1-6; TRBD1 agrees at 7 bases. V lost 4 bases, J lost 8 bases, and 3 bases stayed unmatched. The CDR3 loop spans 13 amino acids. Germline V CDR1 and CDR2: SGHNT, YYREEE (reference sequence). Written as DNA, the CDR3 is TGTGCCAGCAGCCGGGACAGAGATTCACCCCTCCACTTT. Protein product: CASSRDRDSPLHF.

The chain employs TRBV7-6 and TRBJ1-1; the D gene is possibly TRBD1 (5 bases). CDR1 is SGHVS, CDR2 FNYEAQ, per germline. V was shortened by 0 bases and J by 1 base, with 27 bases between the two germline ends. CDR3 length: 21 residues. CDR3 nucleotide sequence: TGTGCCAGCAGCTTAGCGGACCCTATATCCAGGGTGAAGGGAGCGAACACTGAAGCTTTCTTT. Translating it yields CASSLADPISRVKGANTEAFF. Full variable domain (remainder filled in from reference TRBV7-6 and TRBJ1-1): GAGVSQSPRYKVTKRGQDVALRCDPISGHVSLYWYRQALGQGPEFLTYFNYEAQQDKSGLPNDRFSAERPEGSISTLTIQRTEQRDSAMYRCASSLADPISRVKGANTEAFFGQGTRLTVV.

The rearrangement joins TRBV5-5 to TRBJ2-2; TRBD2 matches 7 bases. Germline CDR1 is SGHKS and CDR2 is YYEKEE (reference sequence). V lost 2 bases, J lost 5 bases, and 6 bases stayed unmatched. The CDR3 is 15 amino acids. The CDR3 nucleotides read TGTGCCAGCAGCTTCTCGCGGGAGTCAACCGGGGAGCTGTTTTTT. This codes for CASSFSRESTGELFF.

This clone was counted only a few times. The V gene is TRBV7-2, the J gene TRBJ1-2; 7 bases map to TRBD1. The CDR3 is 12 amino acids. V shed 1 base and J 12 bases; nucleotides not matched to a gene: 5. Germline V gene lookup returns CDR1 SGHTA and CDR2 FQGNSA. CDR3 nucleotide sequence: TGTGCCAGCAGCTTAGGGGGACAGTTCGACACCTTC. Translating it yields CASSLGGQFDTF.

By sample share, this clone is medium-sized. The chain is built from TRBV6-1 and TRBJ2-7; D gene ambiguous. Germline V CDR1 and CDR2: MNHNS, SASEGT. The CDR3 is 13 amino acids. The V end was cut by 1 base, the J end by 0 bases, with 4 bases between. CDR3 region: CASSEGPSYEQYF. The CDR3 DNA reads as TGTGCCAGCAGTGAAGGTCCCTCCTACGAGCAGTACTTC.

This chain joins TRBV9 and TRBJ1-1, with 7 bases identical to TRBD1. J was trimmed by 5 bases and V by 4 bases; bases with no gene match: 8. The CDR3 has 14 residues. Germline CDR1 SGDLS, CDR2 YYNGEE. The CDR3 region is CASSPQGGMTEAFF. The CDR3 nucleotides are TGTGCCAGCAGCCCCCAGGGGGGAATGACTGAAGCTTTCTTT.

This chain connects TRBV5-6 to TRBJ2-7; D perhaps matches TRBD1 (6 bases). The ends were cut back, 3 bases at V and 0 bases at J, with 19 bases in the middle. CDR3 length: 17 residues. The germline V gene has CDR1 SGHDT and CDR2 YYEEEE. CDR3 region: CASSSHPRGWGSYEQYF. CDR3 DNA sequence: TGTGCCAGCAGCTCGCACCCCAGGGGTTGGGGCTCCTACGAGCAGTACTTC.

This clone was seen just once. The chain recombines TRBV7-9 with TRBJ2-7; D assignment may be TRBD1 or TRBD2 (5 bases each). The ends were cut back, 4 bases at V and 5 bases at J, with 18 bases in the middle. The length of the CDR3 is 15 residues. CDR1 and CDR2 from the germline V gene are SEHNR and FQNEAQ (reference sequence). CDR3 sequence (DNA): TGTGCCAGCAGCTACGAGGGACGCCTTTCCAACGAGCAGTACTTC. Protein sequence: CASSYEGRLSNEQYF.

V usage is TRBV5-6 and J usage is TRBJ2-7; 7 nucleotides agree with TRBD2. The CDR3 is 17 amino acids. Germline trimming cut 4 bases from V and 6 bases from J; bases unmatched to any gene: 19. Germline V CDR1 and CDR2: SGHDT, YYEEEE. The CDR3 coding sequence is TGTGCCAGCAGCCCCTATGGGGGGGTCGGGTTGCGCAGCGAGCAGTACTTC. Its translation: CASSPYGGVGLRSEQYF.

The chain joins TRBV5-1 to TRBJ2-3, with 13 bases identical to TRBD2. V shed 4 bases, J shed 1 base, and the junction held 3 bases outside the gene matches. The CDR3 sequence is 16 residues long. Germline-derived CDR1 and CDR2 are SGHRS and YFSETQ. Here the CDR3 reads CASSLGTSGGTDTQYF. The CDR3 nucleotides are TGCGCCAGCAGCCTGGGGACTAGCGGGGGCACAGATACGCAGTATTTT.

The chain has TRBV5-6 and TRBJ2-4; D is possibly TRBD1 (6 bases). V was clipped by 4 bases and J by 3 bases, with 17 bases between them. CDR3 length equals 16 residues. Germline V CDR1 and CDR2: SGHDT, YYEEEE. The CDR3 region is CASSIPGVGDKNIQYF. The CDR3 DNA reads TGTGCCAGCAGCATCCCAGGGGTTGGAGACAAAAACATTCAGTACTTC.

This chain connects TRBV15 to TRBJ2-5, with 12 nucleotides matching TRBD2. J was trimmed by 3 bases and V by 4 bases; bases with no gene match: 9. Per germline, CDR1 LNHNV and CDR2 YYDKDF (reference sequence). This CDR3 spans 17 amino acids. The CDR3, as DNA: TGTGCCACCAGCACACTCGGACTAGCGGGAATCAAAGAGACCCAGTACTTC. Protein: CATSTLGLAGIKETQYF.

V and J are TRBV5-1 and TRBJ2-1; D gene uncertain. The CDR3 loop spans 16 amino acids. Trimming removed 0 bases from V and 0 bases from J, with 10 bases in between. Germline CDR1 and CDR2: SGHRS and YFSETQ. The CDR3 protein is CASSLAVSSSYNEQFF. The CDR3 DNA is TGCGCCAGCAGCTTGGCCGTGTCTAGCTCCTACAATGAGCAGTTCTTC.

V gene TRBV28 combines with J gene TRBJ1-2; no reliable D call. The ends were cut back, 7 bases at V and 4 bases at J, with 10 bases in the middle. Germline assignment: CDR1 MDHEN and CDR2 SYDVKM. This CDR3 has 12 residues. The CDR3 bases are TGTGCCAGCACCTTAGCCTCCTATGGCTACACCTTC. As protein: CASTLASYGYTF.

The chain links TRBV7-9 to TRBJ2-1, with 14 bases that match TRBD2. Germline V CDR1 and CDR2: SEHNR, FQNEAQ (reference sequence). V was clipped by 4 bases and J by 9 bases; unmatched bases: 8. The CDR3 spans 16 residues. The CDR3 coding sequence is TGTGCCAGCAGCTCGGGACTAGCGGGAGAGGGGGGTGAGCAGTTCTTC. Its translation is CASSSGLAGEGGEQFF.

CDR3 amino acids: CSVAEGSGANVLTF. The CDR3 nucleotides read TGCAGCGTTGCGGAGGGTTCTGGGGCCAACGTCCTGACTTTC. The J gene is TRBJ2-6, the V gene TRBV29-1, with a weak D call TRBD2 (6 bases). The germline gives CDR1 SQVTM, CDR2 ANQGSEA. Trimming took off 4 bases at V and 1 base at J, with 8 bases between the two ends. The CDR3 is 14 amino acids.

This chain links TRBV27 with TRBJ1-1; D not certain. The CDR3 length is 15 residues. CDR1 and CDR2 (germline): MNHEY, SMNVEV (reference sequence). V was trimmed by 0 bases and J by 1 base, leaving 9 bases between them. CDR3 region: CASSLSLTENTEAFF. DNA for the CDR3: TGTGCCAGCAGTTTATCCCTAACAGAGAACACTGAAGCTTTCTTT.

The chain uses TRBV9 and TRBJ2-5; 7 positions match TRBD1. Germline V lookup: CDR1 SGDLS, CDR2 YYNGEE. V was clipped by 2 bases and J by 2 bases; unmatched bases: 6. The CDR3 length is 15 residues. The CDR3 sequence is CASSVLGTEQETQYF. The CDR3 DNA is TGTGCCAGCAGCGTTCTCGGGACAGAACAAGAGACCCAGTACTTC. Supplemented by reference TRBV9 and TRBJ2-5, the full variable domain reads DSGVTQTPKHLITATGQRVTLRCSPRSGDLSVYWYQQSLDQGLQFLIQYYNGEERAKGNILERFSAQQFPDLHSELNLSSLELGDSALYFCASSVLGTEQETQYFGPGTRLLVL.

The chain links TRBV7-2 to TRBJ2-7, with TRBD1 as a possible D gene (6 bases). Trimming removed 5 bases at V and 3 bases at J, with 17 bases between. Germline V gives CDR1 SGHTA, CDR2 FQGNSA. This CDR3 region has 15 residues. DNA of the CDR3: TGTGCCAGCAGCCCCCAACAGGGAAAACTCTACGAGCAGTACTTC. Its translation is CASSPQQGKLYEQYF. Based on the CDR3 plus reference TRBV7-2 and TRBJ2-7, the full variable domain is GAGVSQSPSNKVTEKGKDVELRCDPISGHTALYWYRQSLGQGLEFLIYFQGNSAPDKSGLPSDRFSAERTGGSVSTLTIQRTQQEDSAVYLCASSPQQGKLYEQYFGPGTRLTVT.

J is TRBJ2-1 and V is TRBV4-3; 9 nucleotides match TRBD2. This CDR3 comprises 18 residues. Germline loops: CDR1 LGHNA, CDR2 YSLEER. With V trimmed by 0 bases and J by 4 bases, 10 bases remained unmatched. CDR3 DNA sequence: TGCGCCAGCAGCCAAGATAAGACTAGCGGCCGCTTTTACAATGAGCAGTTCTTC. Its translation: CASSQDKTSGRFYNEQFF.

V is TRBV15 and J is TRBJ2-7; no definite D call. Deletions cut 0 bases from V and 7 bases from J, with 13 bases between. CDR3 length: 14 residues. Germline loops: CDR1 LNHNV, CDR2 YYDKDF (reference sequence). The CDR3 sequence: CATSRDRRVGEQYF. DNA of the CDR3: TGTGCCACCAGCAGAGATAGAAGGGTTGGGGAGCAGTACTTC.